The rows below give T cell receptor beta chains drawn from one sample of a study of blood T cell repertoires in COVID-19. Profiling relied on immunoSEQ multiplex PCR, and the TCRdb table lists in-frame clones only, not all of them. The sample consists of around 340,000 clones, 65% to 90% of them appearing once. Sequenced material: PBMCs or T cells enriched from blood (not recorded which). The receptors here all came from a woman aged 35 to 49 with acute COVID-19. CDR3s include the opening cysteine and the closing phenylalanine or tryptophan. The order of the fields is V gene, D gene, J gene, clone size, CDR3 protein, CDR3 DNA. A D gene is named only where the DNA matches it firmly. Clone size is stated in some rows and not others, as once, few, many or a class when expanded.

v_gene: TRBV28; d_gene: -; j_gene: TRBJ2-3; abundance: -; CDR3aa: CASSLPAGTDTQYF; CDR3nt: TGTGCCAGCAGTTTACCGGCGGGCACAGATACGCAGTATTTT
v_gene: TRBV3-1/TRBV3-2; d_gene: -; j_gene: TRBJ2-5; abundance: -; CDR3aa: CASSQATVVGQETQYF; CDR3nt: TGTGCCAGCAGCCAAGCTACGGTGGTCGGCCAAGAGACCCAGTACTTC
v_gene: TRBV15; d_gene: TRBD2; j_gene: TRBJ2-5; abundance: -; CDR3aa: CATSRTSGSRETQYF; CDR3nt: TGTGCCACCAGCAGGACTAGCGGGAGCAGGGAGACCCAGTACTTC
v_gene: TRBV3-1/TRBV3-2; d_gene: -; j_gene: TRBJ1-1; abundance: -; CDR3aa: CASSPGQGSTEAFF; CDR3nt: TGTGCCAGCAGCCCGGGACAAGGGTCCACTGAAGCTTTCTTT
v_gene: TRBV5-1; d_gene: TRBD2; j_gene: TRBJ2-2; abundance: -; CDR3aa: CASSLLAGAYTGELFF; CDR3nt: TGCGCCAGCAGCTTGCTGGCGGGAGCTTACACCGGGGAGCTGTTTTTT
v_gene: TRBV4-2; d_gene: TRBD1; j_gene: TRBJ1-5; abundance: once; CDR3aa: CASSQGSKTGGNQPQHF; CDR3nt: TGTGCCAGCAGCCAAGGTTCCAAGACAGGGGGCAATCAGCCCCAGCATTTT
v_gene: TRBV5-1; d_gene: -; j_gene: TRBJ2-5; abundance: once; CDR3aa: CASSYVGGQETQYF; CDR3nt: TGCGCCAGCAGCTATGTTGGGGGGCAAGAGACCCAGTACTTC
v_gene: TRBV10-3; d_gene: -; j_gene: TRBJ2-7; abundance: -; CDR3aa: CAISESQSGGEQYF; CDR3nt: TGTGCCATCAGTGAGTCACAGAGTGGAGGCGAGCAGTACTTC
v_gene: TRBV5-1; d_gene: -; j_gene: TRBJ2-7; abundance: -; CDR3aa: CASSLAGRTYEQYF; CDR3nt: TGCGCCAGCAGCTTGGCCGGCAGGACCTACGAGCAGTACTTC
v_gene: TRBV7-2; d_gene: -; j_gene: TRBJ2-5; abundance: -; CDR3aa: CASSPNGGQRETQYF; CDR3nt: TGTGCCAGCAGCCCCAACGGAGGGCAGCGCGAGACCCAGTACTTC
v_gene: TRBV7-9; d_gene: -; j_gene: TRBJ1-1; abundance: -; CDR3aa: CASSYDGEVGEEAFF; CDR3nt: TGTGCCAGCAGCTACGATGGGGAGGTTGGGGAAGAAGCTTTCTTT